The 13 T cell receptor beta chains listed next were all sequenced from one sample in a study of human T cells and chemical hapten exposure. TCRdb itself ran the RACE reads through MiXCR, one entry per CDR3 protein. The sample yields approximately 90,000 distinct CDR3 sequences, around 12% seen once. Time point: patch test 1, 2 weeks after DPC sensitization. As for treatment: therapeutic diphenylcyclopropenone sensitization with weekly scalp DPC. The sequenced sample was whole blood, obtained in connection with sensitization to the hapten diphenylcyclopropenone (DPC). The receptor source for this set is a woman in her thirties or forties with alopecia areata. Some clones in this sample may be carry-over from other donors' samples.

This clonotype has only a few counts. This chain uses TRBV5-5 with TRBJ1-1, with TRBD1 matching over 9 bases. The germline CDR1 and CDR2 sequences are SGHKS and YYEKEE (reference sequence). The CDR3 has 11 residues. The V and J ends lost 7 bases and 5 bases, in that order; junction bases with no gene match: 0. DNA of the CDR3: TGTGCCAGCGGACAGGGGACTGAAGCTTTCTTT. It is translated as CASGQGTEAFF.

The chain is built from TRBV6-5 and TRBJ2-3, with 11 bases matching TRBD2. The germline V gene has CDR1 MNHEY and CDR2 SVGAGI. The CDR3 is 18 amino acids. Trimming at V came to 0 bases and at J to 4 bases, leaving 9 bases not matched to a gene. The DNA for the CDR3 is TGTGCCAGCAGTTACTCCTGGCTAGCGGGAGGATCGGCAGATACGCAGTATTTT. Residues: CASSYSWLAGGSADTQYF.

This clonotype occurred a few times. V gene TRBV6-5 combines with J gene TRBJ2-3, with 9 positions matching TRBD1. The CDR3 contains 15 residues. The trim removed 11 bases at V and 3 bases at J, leaving 12 bases unmatched. In germline, CDR1 is MNHEY, CDR2 SVGAGI. The CDR3 loop is CAVRRTGEVTDTQYF. Here the CDR3 DNA reads TGTGCCGTACGGAGGACAGGGGAGGTGACAGATACGCAGTATTTT.

This clonotype appeared many times. Mismatch with germline at one junction end may stem from a read error. This chain links TRBV7-2 with TRBJ2-1; D unresolved. This CDR3 region has 13 residues. Germline lookup yields CDR1 SGHTA and CDR2 FQGNSA. This chain's CDR3 is CASSLAERRPEIF. Written as DNA, the CDR3 is TGTGCCAGCAGCTTAGCGGAAAGGCGGCCTGAGATCTTC.

The chain joins TRBV19 to TRBJ2-6; D may be TRBD1 (6 bases). Per germline, CDR1 LNHDA and CDR2 SQIVND (reference sequence). Trimming left V 7 bases short and J 4 bases short, with 14 bases between. The CDR3 extends over 15 amino acids. The CDR3 DNA reads TGTGCCAGTACCTTCACAGGGTTCGGGGCCAACGTCCTGACTTTC. Residues: CASTFTGFGANVLTF. The variable domain in full, with the rest retrieved from reference TRBV19 and TRBJ2-6, is DGGITQSPKYLFRKEGQNVTLSCEQNLNHDAMYWYRQDPGQGLRLIYYSQIVNDFQKGDIAEGYSVSREKKESFPLTVTSAQKNPTAFYLCASTFTGFGANVLTFGAGSRLTVL.

This clonotype was observed many times. The chain joins TRBV7-2 to TRBJ2-5, with 14 bases lining up with TRBD2. This CDR3 is built from 16 residues. The germline gives CDR1 SGHTA, CDR2 FQGNSA. The V segment lost 4 bases and the J segment 5 bases; nucleotides outside the gene matches: 6. For the CDR3, the DNA is TGTGCCAGCAGCTCTCGACTAGCGGGAGGGAGGGAGACCCAGTACTTC. Amino acid sequence: CASSSRLAGGRETQYF. Drawing the rest from reference TRBV7-2 and TRBJ2-5, the complete variable domain is GAGVSQSPSNKVTEKGKDVELRCDPISGHTALYWYRQSLGQGLEFLIYFQGNSAPDKSGLPSDRFSAERTGGSVSTLTIQRTQQEDSAVYLCASSSRLAGGRETQYFGPGTRLLVL.

This clonotype was counted at least ten times. V gene TRBV28 combines with J gene TRBJ2-7; D might be TRBD2 (7 bases). V was pared by 5 bases and J by 6 bases, with 20 bases between. The germline V gene has CDR1 MDHEN and CDR2 SYDVKM. The CDR3 is 15 residues long. CDR3: CASSPLLGGASEQYF. For the CDR3, the DNA is TGTGCCAGCAGTCCCCTGTTGGGGGGGGCCAGCGAGCAGTACTTC.

This clonotype was counted between two and nine times. The chain links TRBV6-6 to TRBJ2-7; D is unclear. V lost 2 bases, J lost 5 bases, and 7 bases lay in between. The length of the CDR3 is 12 residues. Germline V gene sequence: CDR1 MNHNY, CDR2 SVGAGI (reference sequence). CDR3 loop: CASSYIRDEQYF. CDR3 coding DNA: TGTGCCAGCAGTTACATTAGAGACGAGCAGTACTTC.

A word on this clonotype: A read error may account for a junction end that differs from germline. V and J are TRBV7-3 and TRBJ1-1, with 7 bases matching TRBD1. The germline V gene encodes CDR1 SGHTA and CDR2 FQGTGA. CDR3 length equals 13 residues. CDR3 sequence reads: CASSLRFTGAQPF. The CDR3 region has the DNA TGTGCCAGCAGCTTAAGATTTACAGGGGCCCAGCCCTTT.

J is TRBJ2-7 and V is TRBV12-3 or TRBV12-4, with a tentative D call TRBD1 (5 bases). The CDR3 covers 12 residues. V was cut by 5 bases and J by 4 bases, with 9 bases left in between. CDR3 in DNA: TGTGCCAGCAGTGTGGGGCTTTACGAGCAGTACTTC. Its protein is CASSVGLYEQYF.

The table lists this clonotype with many counts. The rearrangement links TRBV29-1 to TRBJ2-7; D is possibly TRBD2 (5 bases). The germline gives CDR1 SQVTM, CDR2 ANQGSEA. CDR3 size: 13 residues. The V gene lost 7 bases and the J gene lost 7 bases, with 20 bases spanning the gap. The CDR3 spells CSALVQVRTEQYF. CDR3 coding DNA: TGCAGCGCCCTAGTCCAAGTTCGGACTGAGCAGTACTTC.

This clonotype has at least ten counts. The chain links TRBV4-1 to TRBJ2-1; TRBD2 agrees at 7 bases. V lost 5 bases, J lost 4 bases, and 11 bases stayed unmatched. Germline CDR1 reads MGHRA; CDR2 reads YSYEKL. CDR3 size: 16 residues. The CDR3 coding sequence is TGCGCCAGCAGCTCTAACCTAGCGGAACCTTACAATGAGCAGTTCTTC. This gives the protein CASSSNLAEPYNEQFF.

This clonotype occurred many times. V is TRBV9 and J is TRBJ2-7; 12 nucleotides align to TRBD1. Germline V gene data show CDR1 as SGDLS and CDR2 as YYNGEE. V shed 0 bases, J shed 7 bases, and the junction held 8 bases outside the gene matches. The CDR3 loop spans 16 amino acids. Here the CDR3 DNA reads TGTGCCAGCAGCGTAGCTGGGGGACAGGGGGCCGGGGAGCAGTACTTC. This encodes CASSVAGGQGAGEQYF.